Sequencing of this T cell receptor beta chain was carried out in a study of CD8+CD57+ T cells in acquired aplastic anemia. Findings and caveats of the study: Patients and controls had in common some 30 CD8+ CDR3 sequences.

This clonotype was recorded a few times. Its antigen is as yet unknown. The template for TCR beta VDJ and CDR3 sequence profiling was genomic DNA. MiXCR was run by TCRdb on the reads, yielding one entry per CDR3 protein. The sample shows 170,000 or so distinct CDR3 sequences, more than 60% of them seen only once. Germline V gene lookup returns CDR1 SGDLS and CDR2 YYNGEE. V lost 3 bases, J lost 3 bases, and 18 bases lay in between. The CDR3 runs to 16 residues. By flow cytometry, patients selected for sequencing had shown an expansion of CD8+CD57+ cells. The clonotype originates from a human donor with aplastic anemia. The chain carries TRBV9 and TRBJ1-1; D is perhaps TRBD1 (6 bases). The sequencing input was sorted CD4+, CD8+, or CD8+CD57+ T cells (not recorded which) from PBMCs. The CDR3, as DNA: TGTGCCAGCAGCGACCTCAAAACAGGGAGGGACACTGAAGCTTTCTTT. Protein product: CASSDLKTGRDTEAFF.